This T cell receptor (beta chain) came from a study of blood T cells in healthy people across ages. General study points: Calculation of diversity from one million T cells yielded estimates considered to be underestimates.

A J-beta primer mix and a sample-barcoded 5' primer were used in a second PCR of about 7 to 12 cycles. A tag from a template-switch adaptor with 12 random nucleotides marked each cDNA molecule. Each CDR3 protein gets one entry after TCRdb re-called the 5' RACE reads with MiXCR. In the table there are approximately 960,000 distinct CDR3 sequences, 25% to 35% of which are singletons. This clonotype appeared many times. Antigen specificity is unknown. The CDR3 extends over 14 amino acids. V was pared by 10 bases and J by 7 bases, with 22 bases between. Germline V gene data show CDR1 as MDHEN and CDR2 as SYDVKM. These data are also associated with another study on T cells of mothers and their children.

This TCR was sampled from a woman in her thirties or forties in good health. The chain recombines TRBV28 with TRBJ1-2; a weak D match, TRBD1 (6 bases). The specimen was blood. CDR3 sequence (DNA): TGTGCCACCGAGGAACAGGGTCGGCTACGTGGCTACACCTTC. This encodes CATEEQGRLRGYTF.